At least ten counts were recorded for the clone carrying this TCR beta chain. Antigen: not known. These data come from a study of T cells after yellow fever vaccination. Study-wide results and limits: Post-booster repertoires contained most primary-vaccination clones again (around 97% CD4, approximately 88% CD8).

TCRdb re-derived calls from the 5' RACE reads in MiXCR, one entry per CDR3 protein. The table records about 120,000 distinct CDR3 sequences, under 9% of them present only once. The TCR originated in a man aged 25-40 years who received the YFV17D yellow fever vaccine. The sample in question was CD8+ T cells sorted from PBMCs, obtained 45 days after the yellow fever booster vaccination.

CDR3 amino acids: CASSLETRDLLDEQFF. The CDR3 nucleotides read TGTGCCAGCAGCTTAGAGACTCGCGATCTTTTGGATGAGCAGTTCTTC. The chain has TRBV7-8 and TRBJ2-1; D not certain. This CDR3 comprises 16 residues. The germline V gene has CDR1 SGHVS and CDR2 FQNEAQ. The V end lost 1 base, the J end lost 8 bases, and 18 bases lay between the germline ends.